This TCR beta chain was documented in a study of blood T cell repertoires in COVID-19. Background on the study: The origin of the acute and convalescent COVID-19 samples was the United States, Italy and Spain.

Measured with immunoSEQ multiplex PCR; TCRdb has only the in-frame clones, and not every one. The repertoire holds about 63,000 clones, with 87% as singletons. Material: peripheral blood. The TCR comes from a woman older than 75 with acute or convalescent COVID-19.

The CDR3 coding sequence is TGTGCCACCAGTGGGACTTACACTTACAATGAGCAGTTCTTC. Protein: CATSGTYTYNEQFF. The chain recombines TRBV15 with TRBJ2-1, with D possibly TRBD2 on 6 matching bases. V was cut by 6 bases and J by 4 bases, with 13 bases left in between. The CDR3 is made up of 14 amino acids. Per germline, CDR1 LNHNV and CDR2 YYDKDF (reference sequence).